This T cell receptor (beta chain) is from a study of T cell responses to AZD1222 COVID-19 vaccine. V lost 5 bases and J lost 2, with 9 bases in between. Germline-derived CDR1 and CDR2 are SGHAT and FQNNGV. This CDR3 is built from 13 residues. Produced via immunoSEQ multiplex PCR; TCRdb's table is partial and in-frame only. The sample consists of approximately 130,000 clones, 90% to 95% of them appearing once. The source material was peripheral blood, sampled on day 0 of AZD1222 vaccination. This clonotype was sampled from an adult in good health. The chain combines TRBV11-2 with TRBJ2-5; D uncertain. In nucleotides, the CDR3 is TGTGCCAGCAGCCCCCGGGTACAAGAGACCCAGTACTTC. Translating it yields CASSPRVQETQYF.